This T cell receptor (beta chain) was found in a study of PD-1 blockade in classical Hodgkin lymphoma (dated by TCRdb to 2019 to 2021). The study in broad terms: Nivolumab dosing was 3 mg/kg intravenously every 2 weeks, continuing until either disease progression or unacceptable toxicity. The study used CyTOF and TCR beta sequencing to define a peripheral blood immune signature of response to PD-1 blockade in classical Hodgkin lymphoma.

According to the study, the label for this sample's time point signals: cycle 4 day 1 (C4D1), after five to seven weeks of nivolumab. Every trial patient had relapsed following autologous stem cell transplantation, and prior brentuximab vedotin exposure was what differed among cohorts A, B and C. The trial cohort comprised 56 patients with relapsed/refractory classical Hodgkin lymphoma whose best overall responses were complete response, partial response or progressive disease. In the multi-cohort phase II CheckMate 205 trial, trial patients received single-agent nivolumab. Best overall response was determined by an independent review committee according to the 2007 International Working Group response criteria. Trial PBMCs were collected immediately before nivolumab initiation (C1D1) and during therapy at cycle 2 day 1 and cycle 4 day 1. Peripheral blood was collected in 8 mL Vacutainer Cell Preparation Tubes, from which PBMCs were isolated by centrifugation and then cryopreserved.

The CDR3 has 14 amino acids, counting the end cysteine and phenylalanine. Here the CDR3 DNA is all that survives: 42 bases in frame from base 1. V trim: 5 bases; J trim: 8 bases; unmatched bases: 7. CDR1 MNHEY and CDR2 SVGAGI are derived from the germline V gene. Concerning this clone: No antigen is known for it. Base qualities are missing; no much larger clone stands one base away.

The paper as a whole reports these results and caveats: Newly diagnosed patients were reported to have lower baseline TCR diversity than healthy donors, and relapsed/refractory patients were reported to have lower baseline TCR diversity still. A significant rise by C4D1 was seen in CD4+ but not CD8+ TCR diversity (p=0.0027 vs p=0.16), with the rise being most apparent in complete responders (p=0.02). Baseline diversity similar to that of newly diagnosed patients was observed in trial patients achieving complete response, whereas significantly lower diversity was observed in partial responders and progressors. Lower diversity was seen in patients whose nivolumab began less than 1 year after ASCT, and these patients were left out of later analyses so that immune reconstitution would not confound the results. The study was limited to a single clinical trial cohort, and causes of repertoire differences, possibly disease activity or prior therapy, remained undefined.

Genomic DNA was extracted with the Qiagen DNeasy kit from unsorted PBMCs and from negatively selected CD4+ and CD8+ fractions. Using primers that anneal to V and J segments, immunoSEQ multiplex PCR amplified the TCR beta CDR3 regions. A synthetic immune receptor repertoire was used to minimize amplification bias, and remaining bias was computationally removed after sequencing. The original pipeline was this. Repertoire diversity was quantified as the Shannon entropy index using custom Python scripts. The unsorted, CD4+ and CD8+ repertoires were each analyzed separately, with the exception of combined analyses, where CD4+ and CD8+ sequences were merged in silico. Clonal expansion was defined as at least a 2-fold frequency increase after treatment relative to C1D1, with a pseudocount of 0.5 for undetected baseline clones. Singleton clones were defined as clones with 0 or 1 copy at C1D1, and non-singleton clones were defined as clones with 2 or more copies. Clones expanded in unsorted samples were assigned a CD4+, CD8+ or unknown annotation through matching of protein sequences in sorted samples from the same patient. Wilcoxon tests were applied to paired samples to test diversity changes from C1D1 to C4D1. The table comes from immuneACCESS by way of TCRdb, which keeps in-frame sequences with V and J called. Part of the clones is missing from these tables; in studies checked, under half for an unresolved V gene and the rest for unknown reasons. V and J calls and clone size follow that table, whereas D and trimming were derived from the DNA. The sample table lists about 60,000 clones, just over 90% of them with a count of one. In total, the top ten clones hold 6.5% to 9.5% of the sample.

Rearrangement joined TRBV6-5 to TRBJ2-4, with TRBD1 matching 9 junction bases. The clonotype comes from a human donor with classical Hodgkin lymphoma. The sequencing here drew on peripheral blood mononuclear cells (PBMCs), taken before the fourth cycle of nivolumab. The CDR3 protein sequence reads: CASSPGTGRDIQYF. The DNA reads as follows: TGTGCCAGCAGTCCCGGGACAGGGCGAGACATTCAGTACTTC.